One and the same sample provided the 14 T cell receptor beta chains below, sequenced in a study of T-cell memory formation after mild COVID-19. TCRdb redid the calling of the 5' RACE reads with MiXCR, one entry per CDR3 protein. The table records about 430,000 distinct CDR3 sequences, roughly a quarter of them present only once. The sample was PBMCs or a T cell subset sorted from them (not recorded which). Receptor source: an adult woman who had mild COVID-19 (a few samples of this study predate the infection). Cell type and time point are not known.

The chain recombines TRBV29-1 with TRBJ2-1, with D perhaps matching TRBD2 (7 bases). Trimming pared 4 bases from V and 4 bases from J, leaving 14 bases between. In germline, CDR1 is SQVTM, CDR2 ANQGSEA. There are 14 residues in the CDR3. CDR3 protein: CSVGGGQMYNEQFF. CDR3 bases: TGCAGCGTTGGGGGGGGACAAATGTACAATGAGCAGTTCTTC.

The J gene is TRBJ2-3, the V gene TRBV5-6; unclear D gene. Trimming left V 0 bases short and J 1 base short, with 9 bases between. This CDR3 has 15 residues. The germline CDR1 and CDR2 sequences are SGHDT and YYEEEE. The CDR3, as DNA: TGTGCCAGCAGCTTGGCCCTGGGCCGCACAGATACGCAGTATTTT. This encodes CASSLALGRTDTQYF. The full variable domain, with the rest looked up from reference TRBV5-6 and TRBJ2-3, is DAGVTQSPTHLIKTRGQQVTLRCSPKSGHDTVSWYQQALGQGPQFIFQYYEEEERQRGNFPDRFSGHQFPNYSSELNVNALLLGDSALYLCASSLALGRTDTQYFGPGTRLTVL.

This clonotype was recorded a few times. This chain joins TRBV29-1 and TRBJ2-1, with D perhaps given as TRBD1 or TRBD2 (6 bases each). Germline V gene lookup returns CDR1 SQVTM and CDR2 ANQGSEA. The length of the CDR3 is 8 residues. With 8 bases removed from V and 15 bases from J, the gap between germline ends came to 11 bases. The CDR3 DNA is TGCAGCCCCGGGGGCTCGTTCTTC. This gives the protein CSPGGSFF.

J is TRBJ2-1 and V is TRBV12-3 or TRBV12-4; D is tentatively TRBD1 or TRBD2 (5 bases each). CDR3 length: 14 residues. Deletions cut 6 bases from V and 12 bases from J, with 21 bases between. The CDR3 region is CASSTRDGWAGQFF. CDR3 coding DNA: TGTGCCAGCAGCACCCGGGACGGTTGGGCAGGGCAGTTCTTC.

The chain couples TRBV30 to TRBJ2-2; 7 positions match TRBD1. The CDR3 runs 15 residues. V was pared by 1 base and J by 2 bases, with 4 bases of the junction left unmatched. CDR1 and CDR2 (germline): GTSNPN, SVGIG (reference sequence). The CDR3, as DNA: TGTGCCTGGAGTGCCGGGACAGCTAACACCGGGGAGCTGTTTTTT. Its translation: CAWSAGTANTGELFF.

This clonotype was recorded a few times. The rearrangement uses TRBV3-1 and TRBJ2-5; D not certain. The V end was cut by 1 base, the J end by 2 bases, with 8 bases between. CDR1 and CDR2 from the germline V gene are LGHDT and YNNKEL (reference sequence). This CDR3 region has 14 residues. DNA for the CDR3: TGTGCCAGCAGCCAAGTGTCTCAACAAGAGACCCAGTACTTC. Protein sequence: CASSQVSQQETQYF.

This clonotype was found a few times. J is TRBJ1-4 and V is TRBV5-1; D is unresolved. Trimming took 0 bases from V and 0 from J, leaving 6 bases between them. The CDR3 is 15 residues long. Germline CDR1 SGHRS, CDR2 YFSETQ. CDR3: CASSLGTSTNEKLFF. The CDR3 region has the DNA TGCGCCAGCAGCTTGGGGACCTCAACTAATGAAAAACTGTTTTTT.

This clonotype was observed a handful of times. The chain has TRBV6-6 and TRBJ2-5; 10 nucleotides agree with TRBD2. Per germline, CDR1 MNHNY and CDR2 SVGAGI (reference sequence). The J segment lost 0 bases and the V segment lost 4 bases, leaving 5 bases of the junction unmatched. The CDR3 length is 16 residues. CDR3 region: CASSLGLARDQETQYF. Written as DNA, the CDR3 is TGTGCCAGCAGTTTGGGACTAGCGAGAGACCAAGAGACCCAGTACTTC.

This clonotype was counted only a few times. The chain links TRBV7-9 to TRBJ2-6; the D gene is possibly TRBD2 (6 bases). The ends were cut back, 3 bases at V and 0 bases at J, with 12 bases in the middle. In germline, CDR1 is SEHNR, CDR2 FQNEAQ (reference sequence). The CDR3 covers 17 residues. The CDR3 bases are TGTGCCAGCAGCTTCTCCCCGGGAGTCTCTGGGGCCAACGTCCTGACTTTC. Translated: CASSFSPGVSGANVLTF.

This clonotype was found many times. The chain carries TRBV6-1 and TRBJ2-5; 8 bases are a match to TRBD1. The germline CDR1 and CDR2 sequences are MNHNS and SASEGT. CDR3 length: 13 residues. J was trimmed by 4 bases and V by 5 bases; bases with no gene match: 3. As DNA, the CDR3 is TGTGCCAGCAGTCGGACAGGGAGAGAGACCCAGTACTTC. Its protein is CASSRTGRETQYF.

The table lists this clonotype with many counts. CDR3 DNA: TGTGCCAGCAGCCAAACGGGAATGGGCACAGATACGCAGTATTTT. This translates into CASSQTGMGTDTQYF. The chain recombines TRBV4-2 with TRBJ2-3, with a tentative D call TRBD2 (5 bases). Germline CDR1 is LGHNA and CDR2 is YNFKEQ. This CDR3 is 15 amino acids long. The ends were cut back, 2 bases at V and 1 base at J, with 10 bases in the middle.

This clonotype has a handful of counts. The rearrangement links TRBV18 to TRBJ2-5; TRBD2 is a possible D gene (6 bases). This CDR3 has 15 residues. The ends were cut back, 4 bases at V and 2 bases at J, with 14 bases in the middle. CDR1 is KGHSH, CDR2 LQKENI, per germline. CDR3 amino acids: CASSRTGVSQETQYF. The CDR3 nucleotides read TGTGCCAGCTCACGGACGGGAGTGAGTCAAGAGACCCAGTACTTC.

The CDR3 region is CATGNRTSYEQYF. The CDR3 bases are TGTGCCACCGGGAACAGGACCTCCTACGAGCAGTACTTC. V gene TRBV15 combines with J gene TRBJ2-7, with D tentatively TRBD1 (5 bases). Germline CDR1 reads LNHNV; CDR2 reads YYDKDF (reference sequence). The CDR3 totals 13 residues. Trimming removed 8 bases from V and 0 bases from J, with 11 bases in between.

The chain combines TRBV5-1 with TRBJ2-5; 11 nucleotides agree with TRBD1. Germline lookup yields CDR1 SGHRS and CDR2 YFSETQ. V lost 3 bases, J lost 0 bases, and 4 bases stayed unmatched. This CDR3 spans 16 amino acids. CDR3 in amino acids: CASSWGDRGNQETQYF. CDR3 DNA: TGCGCCAGCAGCTGGGGGGACAGGGGGAACCAAGAGACCCAGTACTTC.